Following are 18 T cell receptor beta chains from one sample sequenced in a study of T cell responses to AZD1222 COVID-19 vaccine. Generated by immunoSEQ multiplex PCR, the TCRdb table keeps only in-frame clones and is missing some. This sample carries around 78,000 clones, 82% of them seen once, and the ten largest clones take approximately 2.9%. The specimen was peripheral blood, collected on day 0 of AZD1222 vaccination. The receptors were gathered from an adult in good health.

The CDR3: CASSSDLDTEAFF. CDR3 nucleotide sequence: TGTGCCAGCAGCTCAGATCTGGACACTGAAGCTTTCTTT. V gene TRBV5-6 combines with J gene TRBJ1-1; D remains ambiguous. Trimming pared 3 bases from V and 3 bases from J, leaving 9 bases between. CDR3 length equals 13 residues. Germline CDR1 reads SGHDT; CDR2 reads YYEEEE.

The rearrangement uses TRBV3-1 (or the pseudogene TRBV3-2) and TRBJ2-7, with TRBD2 matching over 10 bases. Per germline, CDR1 LGHDT and CDR2 YNNKEL (reference sequence). The V segment lost 1 base and the J segment 3 bases; nucleotides outside the gene matches: 9. The CDR3 length is 17 residues. The CDR3 DNA follows: TGTGCCAGCAGCCAAGTGGCTAGCGGGAGCCCGGGCTACGAGCAGTACTTC. It is translated as CASSQVASGSPGYEQYF.

In DNA form, the CDR3 reads TGTGCCAGCAGTTCTGGGACAGCCCGCAATCAGCCCCAGCATTTT. This sequence encodes CASSSGTARNQPQHF. This chain uses TRBV7-2 with TRBJ1-5; 7 bases line up with TRBD1. J lost 2 bases, V lost 6 bases, and 7 bases had no gene match. This CDR3 is 15 amino acids long. Looked up from germline, CDR1 is SGHTA and CDR2 is FQGNSA.

The chain has TRBV5-1 and TRBJ2-1; D unclear. The CDR3 contains 14 residues. The V end was cut by 0 bases, the J end by 2 bases, with 6 bases between. CDR1 and CDR2 from the germline V gene are SGHRS and YFSETQ. The CDR3 sequence is CASSLEGTYNEQFF. The DNA for the CDR3 is TGCGCCAGCAGCTTGGAAGGGACCTACAATGAGCAGTTCTTC.

This CDR3 is CASSQTRSSGNTIYF. In DNA form, the CDR3 reads TGCGCCAGCAGCCAAACCAGGAGCTCTGGAAACACCATATATTTT. This chain connects TRBV4-3 to TRBJ1-3, with D uncertain. Germline CDR1 reads LGHNA; CDR2 reads YSLEER. The length of the CDR3 is 15 residues. With 2 bases removed from V and 0 bases from J, the gap between germline ends came to 8 bases.

The J gene is TRBJ1-6, the V gene TRBV4-2; no definite D call. The CDR3 contains 15 residues. Between the trimmed V and J ends, which lost 1 base and 8 bases, there was a span of 12 bases. The germline V gene encodes CDR1 LGHNA and CDR2 YNFKEQ. The CDR3 sequence is CASSQVGADDSPLHF. The CDR3 DNA follows: TGTGCCAGCAGCCAAGTAGGAGCTGACGATTCACCCCTCCACTTT.

The CDR3 sequence: CASSKGQQASTDTQYF. In nucleotides, the CDR3 is TGTGCCAGCAGCAAGGGACAGCAAGCTAGCACAGATACGCAGTATTTT. The chain uses TRBV5-4 and TRBJ2-3; 7 bases align to TRBD1. CDR1 and CDR2 (germline): SGHNT, YYREEE (reference sequence). With 4 bases clipped from V and 0 bases from J, the junction kept 8 bases outside the gene matches. The CDR3 has 16 residues.

The V gene is TRBV7-2, the J gene TRBJ2-1; 8 positions agree with TRBD2. This CDR3 has 14 amino acids. The germline gives CDR1 SGHTA, CDR2 FQGNSA. V gave up 5 bases and J gave up 9 bases; unmatched junction bases: 9. For the CDR3, the DNA is TGTGCCAGCAGCCTGCGGGAGGCGCTAAGTGAGCAGTTCTTC. Its protein is CASSLREALSEQFF.

By proportion, this clone is medium-sized. The rearrangement uses TRBV3-1 (or the pseudogene TRBV3-2) and TRBJ2-4, with D perhaps being TRBD1 or TRBD2 (5 bases each). This CDR3 is 15 amino acids long. Looked up from germline, CDR1 is LGHDT and CDR2 is YNNKEL (reference sequence). Trimming shortened V by 0 bases and J by 4 bases, and 10 bases separated the two germline ends. The CDR3 nucleotides read TGTGCCAGCAGCCAAGATTCGGGGCTTAAAAACATTCAGTACTTC. Translation: CASSQDSGLKNIQYF.

This CDR3 reads CASSQDGPGLALNEQFF. The DNA of the CDR3 is TGCGCCAGCAGCCAAGATGGGCCGGGACTAGCGCTTAATGAGCAGTTCTTC. The chain employs TRBV4-3 and TRBJ2-1; 10 bases fit TRBD2. This CDR3 comprises 17 residues. Germline CDR1 is LGHNA and CDR2 is YSLEER. Germline trimming cut 0 bases from V and 7 bases from J; bases unmatched to any gene: 9.

This rearrangement joins TRBV23-1 to TRBJ1-2, with D uncertain. TRBV23-1 carries the ORF label, with uncertain function. The CDR3 sequence is 16 residues long. The V gene lost 3 bases and the J gene lost 2 bases, with 16 bases spanning the gap. The CDR3 nucleotides are TGCGCCAGCAGTCACCCCAGCCGAAGGAGGAACTATGGCTACACCTTC. This gives the protein CASSHPSRRRNYGYTF.

This clone occurred a few times. The sample has other DNA sequences that encode this CDR3 too. This rearrangement joins TRBV2 to TRBJ1-5; 8 bases are shared with TRBD1. V gave up 4 bases and J gave up 4 bases; unmatched junction bases: 3. The CDR3 has 14 amino acids. Germline V gives CDR1 SNHLY, CDR2 FYNNEI. CDR3 coding DNA: TGTGCCAGCAGTGGAACAGGGGGGAATCAGCCCCAGCATTTT. Amino acids: CASSGTGGNQPQHF.

The J gene is TRBJ1-6, the V gene TRBV9; D is unclear. The CDR3 loop spans 15 amino acids. The germline CDR1 and CDR2 sequences are SGDLS and YYNGEE. V was clipped by 4 bases and J by 2 bases, with 10 bases between them. DNA of the CDR3: TGTGCCAGCAGCCGAGATGGTGCCTATAATTCACCCCTCCACTTT. Translating gives CASSRDGAYNSPLHF. Looking up the rest from reference TRBV9 and TRBJ1-6 gives the full variable domain: DSGVTQTPKHLITATGQRVTLRCSPRSGDLSVYWYQQSLDQGLQFLIQYYNGEERAKGNILERFSAQQFPDLHSELNLSSLELGDSALYFCASSRDGAYNSPLHFGNGTRLTVT.

As for this clone: This sample includes further DNA sequences coding for the same CDR3. The V gene is TRBV19, the J gene TRBJ2-3; D not resolved. This CDR3 region has 13 residues. The germline V gene encodes CDR1 LNHDA and CDR2 SQIVND (reference sequence). V shed 5 bases and J shed 1 base, with 7 bases lying between them. The CDR3: CASSLSGTDTQYF. DNA for the CDR3: TGTGCCAGTAGTCTATCCGGCACAGATACGCAGTATTTT.

The genes are TRBV5-1 and TRBJ2-2, with a tentative D call TRBD2 (6 bases). CDR1 and CDR2 (germline): SGHRS, YFSETQ. The V gene lost 4 bases and the J gene lost 5 bases, with 15 bases spanning the gap. The CDR3 is 15 residues long. CDR3 sequence: CASSPREDGTGELFF. In nucleotides, the CDR3 is TGCGCCAGCAGCCCCAGGGAGGACGGGACCGGGGAGCTGTTTTTT.

The gene calls are TRBV10-3 and TRBJ2-1; 8 bases align to TRBD2. V trimming: 10 bases; J trimming: 0 bases; junction bases outside the gene matches: 17. CDR1 and CDR2 from the germline V gene are ENHRY and SYGVKD. The CDR3 consists of 18 residues. This chain's CDR3 is CATSPLQLAGSSYNEQFF. Written as DNA, the CDR3 is TGTGCCACCAGCCCCTTACAATTAGCGGGGAGCTCCTACAATGAGCAGTTCTTC.

The chain combines TRBV15 with TRBJ1-3, with D uncertain. CDR1 LNHNV and CDR2 YYDKDF come from the germline V gene (reference sequence). The CDR3 spans 15 residues. Deletions cut 1 base from V and 8 bases from J, with 15 bases between. The CDR3 coding sequence is TGTGCCACCAGCAGAGTGCGGACCGGTGGGGACACCATATATTTT. Translating it yields CATSRVRTGGDTIYF.

V gene TRBV2 combines with J gene TRBJ1-6; D is ambiguous. The germline V gene encodes CDR1 SNHLY and CDR2 FYNNEI. The CDR3 consists of 12 residues. The V gene lost 3 bases and the J gene lost 11 bases, with 8 bases spanning the gap. This chain's CDR3 is CASSDPKTPLHF. Here the CDR3 DNA reads TGTGCCAGCAGTGATCCGAAAACACCCCTCCACTTT.